These 9 T cell receptor beta chains share one sample of origin, sequenced in a study of shared clonotypes between healthy human individuals. Terminally differentiated effector memory CD45RA+ cells were left out of the naive CD8 fraction, which was CD45RO-negative and positively selected for CCR7. Only in-frame clones appear in the TCRdb table, and some are missing; sequencing was by immunoSEQ multiplex PCR. The sample lists around 1.9 million clones; just over 90% were seen once. The source material was naive CD8+ T cells from PBMCs. Source of these receptors: a man aged 18-30 years in good health. Some clones in this sample may be carry-over from other donors' samples.

This chain uses TRBV5-1 with TRBJ2-1; 7 nucleotides align to TRBD2. The junction had 7 bases not matched to a gene; V was cut back by 0 bases and J by 7 bases. Germline lookup yields CDR1 SGHRS and CDR2 YFSETQ. This CDR3 has 15 residues. The CDR3 DNA reads TGCGCCAGCAGCTTGGTGGGAGGGGCGAGTAATGAGCAGTTCTTC. As protein: CASSLVGGASNEQFF. Full variable domain (remainder filled in from reference TRBV5-1 and TRBJ2-1): KAGVTQTPRYLIKTRGQQVTLSCSPISGHRSVSWYQQTPGQGLQFLFEYFSETQRNKGNFPGRFSGRQFSNSRSEMNVSTLELGDSALYLCASSLVGGASNEQFFGPGTRLTVL.

J is TRBJ1-1 and V is TRBV11-2; D is possibly TRBD1 (5 bases). CDR3 length equals 15 residues. Germline V gene sequence: CDR1 SGHAT, CDR2 FQNNGV. V was shortened by 2 bases and J by 1 base, with 11 bases between the two germline ends. As DNA, the CDR3 is TGTGCCAGCAGCTTAAGTCGGGGGGAGAACACTGAAGCTTTCTTT. It translates to CASSLSRGENTEAFF.

The chain links TRBV7-9 to TRBJ2-1, with D unresolved. The CDR3 contains 14 residues. With 0 bases removed from V and 4 bases from J, the gap between germline ends came to 7 bases. Germline V lookup: CDR1 SEHNR, CDR2 FQNEAQ (reference sequence). The CDR3 spells CASSLATEYNEQFF. Written as DNA, the CDR3 is TGTGCCAGCAGCTTAGCGACCGAATACAATGAGCAGTTCTTC.

This clone occurred once. The genes are TRBV11-2 and TRBJ2-7, with TRBD2 matching over 14 bases. Germline-derived CDR1 and CDR2 are SGHAT and FQNNGV. The CDR3 totals 16 residues. V was pared by 3 bases and J by 1 base, with 2 bases of the junction left unmatched. CDR3 sequence reads: CASSFGLAGGSYEQYF. The CDR3 region has the DNA TGTGCCAGCAGCTTTGGACTAGCGGGGGGATCCTACGAGCAGTACTTC.

Concerning this clone itself: One end of the junction is discordant with germline, which a read error may explain. This chain connects TRBV19 to TRBJ2-1; D is uncertain. Germline V gives CDR1 LNHDA, CDR2 SQIVND (reference sequence). The CDR3 length is 16 residues. In nucleotides, the CDR3 is TGTGCCAGTAGTTTAGACGTCGCGAGCTCCTACAATGAGCAGTTCTTC. Protein: CASSLDVASSYNEQFF.

The J gene is TRBJ2-1, the V gene TRBV20-1; D is undetermined. The CDR3 is made up of 11 amino acids. Trimming left V 0 bases short and J 7 bases short, with 4 bases between. Germline values: CDR1 DFQATT, CDR2 SNEGSKA (reference sequence). The CDR3 sequence is CSARDPNEQFF. The CDR3 DNA is TGCAGTGCTAGAGACCCAAATGAGCAGTTCTTC.

The chain joins TRBV19 to TRBJ2-1; TRBD2 aligns across 10 bases. J gave up 0 bases and V 5 bases, and 7 bases lay outside the gene matches. This CDR3 spans 17 amino acids. The germline CDR1 and CDR2 sequences are LNHDA and SQIVND (reference sequence). CDR3 nucleotide sequence: TGTGCCAGTAGTGGGAGGAAGCGGGAGGGCTCCTACAATGAGCAGTTCTTC. This sequence encodes CASSGRKREGSYNEQFF.

The count of this clone is one. V usage is TRBV9 and J usage is TRBJ1-3, with unresolved D. The CDR3 contains 16 residues. Per the germline V gene, CDR1 is SGDLS and CDR2 is YYNGEE. V was pared by 3 bases and J by 0 bases, with 13 bases between. The CDR3 region has the DNA TGTGCCAGCAGCGCCGGAGGACGGCCCTCTGGAAACACCATATATTTT. Residues: CASSAGGRPSGNTIYF.

This clone is a singleton in its sample. The genes are TRBV19 and TRBJ2-2, with 8 bases lining up with TRBD1. CDR1 LNHDA and CDR2 SQIVND come from the germline V gene (reference sequence). This CDR3 region has 16 residues. Losses at the gene ends were 1 base for V and 7 bases for J; bases not matched to a gene: 8. CDR3 region: CASSIARGQINGELFF. The CDR3 nucleotides read TGTGCCAGTAGTATAGCCAGGGGGCAGATCAACGGGGAGCTGTTTTTT.